This T cell receptor (beta chain) was captured by sequencing in a study of blood T cells in healthy people across ages. General observations from the study: Greater diversity and more naive CD4+ cells were seen in long-lived donors than in aged donors.

Comment on this clonotype: Its antigen is still unknown.

This CDR3 is built from 16 residues. Germline lookup yields CDR1 SGHTA and CDR2 FQGNSA. J lost 2 bases, V lost 5 bases, and 5 bases had no gene match. The authors ran a second PCR of about 7 to 11 cycles using a sample-barcoded 5' primer and a J-beta primer mix. Each cDNA molecule was tagged by a template-switch adaptor that had 12 random nucleotides. TCRdb re-derived calls from the 5' RACE reads in MiXCR, one entry per CDR3 protein. The sample lists 550,000 to 750,000 distinct CDR3 sequences, 21% occurring once. This rearrangement joins TRBV7-2 to TRBJ2-3; 12 bases fit TRBD2. The receptor comes from a man aged 65 to 79 in good health. Material: blood. The CDR3 DNA follows: TGTGCCAGCAGCACGGGACTAGCGGGCCACACAGATACGCAGTATTTT. Translated: CASSTGLAGHTDTQYF.